This T cell receptor beta chain appears in the sequencing data of a study of T cells in tuberculosis. The overall study: Sequenced TCRs come from CD1B-GMM tetramer-binding T cells.

Cells were sorted from thawed PBMC rested overnight and stained with GMM-loaded CD1B tetramer, viability dye and anti-CD3. The lipid loaded on the CD1B tetramers was C32 glucose monomycolate from Rhodococcus equi. The CDR3 has 16 amino acids. V lost 4 bases and J lost 6, with 19 bases in between. Germline lookup yields CDR1 SGHDT and CDR2 YYEEEE. TCR-alpha and TCR-beta chains were sequenced unpaired. TCRdb's copy holds only in-frame clones and misses some; the assay was immunoSEQ multiplex PCR. Here the sample spans about 88,000 clones, just over 90% being singletons. This chain connects TRBV5-6 to TRBJ2-2; possibly TRBD2 for D (6 bases). This TCR came from an adult woman with latent tuberculosis. Material: CD1b-GMM tetramer-negative cells sorted from PBMCs. The CDR3 DNA follows: TGTGCCAGCAGCCGATCGGACTGGGGGGTCGCCGGGGAGCTGTTTTTT. Translating it yields CASSRSDWGVAGELFF.